This T cell receptor (beta chain) was captured in a study of beta chain features in type 1 diabetes. Study-level background: Patients looked much like healthy donors when it came to age, gender and cell yields.

cDNA synthesis used the whole RNA isolate, giving expressed TCRB sequences. The repertoire was sequenced with immunoSEQ multiplex PCR; TCRdb's copy has only in-frame clones and lacks some. The sample contains about 400,000 clones, 10% to 15% of which appear only once. Germline V gene data show CDR1 as SGHNT and CDR2 as YYREEE (reference sequence). Trimming stripped 3 bases from V and 3 bases from J, with 15 bases between. The CDR3 runs to 15 residues. Overall study results and limits: PCR may have favored shorter templates equally in patients and controls. Small HLA sub-analyses could not settle whether HLA shapes TCRB rearrangement. Insertions at VDJ junctions were less frequent in type 1 diabetes patients. These patients also deleted more nucleotides at the same junctions. Patients with Type 1 diabetes showed moderately but significantly shorter TCRB CDR3s in all four CD4+ subsets.

This clone has more than one count but fewer than ten. Its antigen remains unidentified. The sequencing input was naive CD4+ T cells from blood. The clonotype comes from a woman aged 18-29 years with type 1 diabetes. The V call is TRBV5-4, the J call TRBJ1-1; weak D call: TRBD1 (6 bases). The CDR3 region has the DNA TGTGCCAGCAGCTCTTACAGGGAGGGGTACACTGAAGCTTTCTTT. This sequence encodes CASSSYREGYTEAFF.